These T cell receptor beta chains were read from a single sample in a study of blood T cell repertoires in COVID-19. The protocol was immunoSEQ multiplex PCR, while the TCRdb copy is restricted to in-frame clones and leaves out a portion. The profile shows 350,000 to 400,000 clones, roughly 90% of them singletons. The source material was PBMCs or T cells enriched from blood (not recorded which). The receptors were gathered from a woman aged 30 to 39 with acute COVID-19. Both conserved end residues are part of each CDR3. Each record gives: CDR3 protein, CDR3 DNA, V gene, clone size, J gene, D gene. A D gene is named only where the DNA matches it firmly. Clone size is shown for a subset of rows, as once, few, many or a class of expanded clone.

cdr3_aa: CASRPGGGDYGYTF; cdr3_nt: TGTGCCAGCAGACCGGGTGGAGGGGACTATGGCTACACCTTC; v_call: TRBV5-6; clone_size: NA; j_call: TRBJ1-2; d_call: NA
cdr3_aa: CASSENRGSGNTIYF; cdr3_nt: TGTGCCAGCAGTGAAAACAGGGGCTCTGGAAACACCATATATTTT; v_call: TRBV25-1; clone_size: NA; j_call: TRBJ1-3; d_call: TRBD1
cdr3_aa: CASSGRGLARDTQYF; cdr3_nt: TGTGCCAGCAGCGGCCGTGGACTAGCGAGAGATACGCAGTATTTT; v_call: TRBV6-2/TRBV6-3; clone_size: NA; j_call: TRBJ2-3; d_call: TRBD2
cdr3_aa: CASSPGVVLYNSPLHF; cdr3_nt: TGTGCCAGCAGCCCAGGGGTAGTGTTGTATAATTCACCCCTCCACTTT; v_call: TRBV9; clone_size: NA; j_call: TRBJ1-6; d_call: NA
cdr3_aa: CASSFVGTDTQYF; cdr3_nt: TGTGCCAGCAGCTTCGTCGGCACAGATACGCAGTATTTT; v_call: TRBV7-2; clone_size: NA; j_call: TRBJ2-3; d_call: NA
cdr3_aa: CASSLAPLGGNRPQHF; cdr3_nt: TGCGCCAGCAGCTTGGCACCCCTCGGAGGGAATCGGCCCCAGCATTTT; v_call: TRBV5-1; clone_size: NA; j_call: TRBJ1-5; d_call: NA
cdr3_aa: CASRRLSSSGYTF; cdr3_nt: TGTGCCAGCAGGCGGTTATCATCCAGTGGCTACACCTTC; v_call: TRBV7-2; clone_size: once; j_call: TRBJ1-2; d_call: NA
cdr3_aa: CASSFVRAYEQYF; cdr3_nt: TGTGCCAGCAGCTTCGTACGGGCCTACGAGCAGTACTTC; v_call: TRBV13; clone_size: NA; j_call: TRBJ2-7; d_call: NA
cdr3_aa: CASTSGTPNTIYF; cdr3_nt: TGTGCCAGCACCTCCGGGACACCGAACACCATATATTTT; v_call: TRBV2; clone_size: NA; j_call: TRBJ1-3; d_call: NA
cdr3_aa: CAWEASYGYTF; cdr3_nt: TGTGCCTGGGAAGCGAGCTATGGCTACACCTTC; v_call: TRBV30; clone_size: NA; j_call: TRBJ1-2; d_call: NA
cdr3_aa: CASSHNPAGAMGEKLFF; cdr3_nt: TGTGCCAGCAGCCACAACCCAGCAGGGGCGATGGGTGAAAAACTGTTTTTT; v_call: TRBV27; clone_size: NA; j_call: TRBJ1-4; d_call: NA
cdr3_aa: CASSLGQGNSYEQYF; cdr3_nt: TGTGCCAGCAGCTTAGGACAGGGGAACTCCTACGAGCAGTACTTC; v_call: TRBV11-2; clone_size: NA; j_call: TRBJ2-7; d_call: TRBD1
cdr3_aa: CASSPGTSGGVYNEQFF; cdr3_nt: TGTGCCAGCAGCCCCGGGACTAGCGGGGGGGTCTACAATGAGCAGTTCTTC; v_call: TRBV3-1/TRBV3-2; clone_size: NA; j_call: TRBJ2-1; d_call: TRBD2
cdr3_aa: CASSKRGTAQGTQYF; cdr3_nt: TGTGCCAGCAGCAAAAGGGGGACAGCTCAGGGGACGCAGTATTTT; v_call: TRBV9; clone_size: NA; j_call: TRBJ2-3; d_call: TRBD1
cdr3_aa: CASSNYNRDRGLSYTF; cdr3_nt: TGTGCCAGCAGCAATTATAACCGGGACAGGGGATTGAGCTACACCTTC; v_call: TRBV5-4; clone_size: NA; j_call: TRBJ1-2; d_call: TRBD1
cdr3_aa: CASSQKGGAGNIQYF; cdr3_nt: TGTGCCAGCAGCCAGAAAGGGGGCGCCGGGAACATTCAGTACTTC; v_call: TRBV9; clone_size: once; j_call: TRBJ2-4; d_call: TRBD1
cdr3_aa: CASSLDSPYEQYF; cdr3_nt: TGTGCCAGCAGCCTGGACAGTCCCTACGAGCAGTACTTC; v_call: TRBV11-2; clone_size: NA; j_call: TRBJ2-7; d_call: NA
cdr3_aa: CASSSTSGGSTGELFF; cdr3_nt: TGCGCCAGCAGCTCGACTAGCGGGGGGTCCACCGGGGAGCTGTTTTTT; v_call: TRBV5-1; clone_size: NA; j_call: TRBJ2-2; d_call: TRBD2
cdr3_aa: CASSQIDSTYEQYF; cdr3_nt: TGTGCCAGCAGCCAAATTGACAGTACCTACGAGCAGTACTTC; v_call: TRBV3-1/TRBV3-2; clone_size: NA; j_call: TRBJ2-7; d_call: NA
cdr3_aa: CAIGTGGSPLHF; cdr3_nt: TGTGCCATTGGGACAGGGGGATCACCCCTCCACTTT; v_call: TRBV10-3; clone_size: NA; j_call: TRBJ1-6; d_call: TRBD1
cdr3_aa: CASSPSGANTEAFF; cdr3_nt: TGTGCCAGCAGTCCGAGCGGGGCGAACACTGAAGCTTTCTTT; v_call: TRBV2; clone_size: NA; j_call: TRBJ1-1; d_call: NA
cdr3_aa: CASNPDRDTEAFF; cdr3_nt: TGTGCCAGTAACCCAGACAGGGACACTGAAGCTTTCTTT; v_call: TRBV19; clone_size: NA; j_call: TRBJ1-1; d_call: TRBD1
cdr3_aa: CASSPGTGVYEQYF; cdr3_nt: TGTGCCAGCAGCCCCGGGACAGGGGTCTACGAGCAGTACTTC; v_call: TRBV3-1/TRBV3-2; clone_size: NA; j_call: TRBJ2-7; d_call: TRBD1
cdr3_aa: CASSWVDRGMTEAFF; cdr3_nt: TGTGCCAGCAGCTGGGTAGACAGGGGTATGACTGAAGCTTTCTTT; v_call: TRBV5-4; clone_size: once; j_call: TRBJ1-1; d_call: TRBD1